This TCR beta chain was captured by sequencing in a study of blood T cell repertoires in COVID-19. The V end lost 0 bases, the J end lost 4 bases, and 14 bases lay between the germline ends. Germline V CDR1 and CDR2: SGHRS, YFSETQ. The CDR3 runs 15 residues. Sequencing was performed with immunoSEQ multiplex PCR; in TCRdb, only in-frame clones are kept and a portion is missing. This sample has 150,000 to 200,000 clones, with 65% to 85% found just once. The TCR comes from a woman aged 70-85 years who had recovered from COVID-19. Material for sequencing was peripheral blood. The rearrangement uses TRBV5-1 and TRBJ2-7; possible D gene TRBD2, 5 bases. CDR3 sequence: CASSLAGGWEYEQYF. The CDR3, as DNA: TGCGCCAGCAGCTTGGCCGGAGGCTGGGAATACGAGCAGTACTTC.